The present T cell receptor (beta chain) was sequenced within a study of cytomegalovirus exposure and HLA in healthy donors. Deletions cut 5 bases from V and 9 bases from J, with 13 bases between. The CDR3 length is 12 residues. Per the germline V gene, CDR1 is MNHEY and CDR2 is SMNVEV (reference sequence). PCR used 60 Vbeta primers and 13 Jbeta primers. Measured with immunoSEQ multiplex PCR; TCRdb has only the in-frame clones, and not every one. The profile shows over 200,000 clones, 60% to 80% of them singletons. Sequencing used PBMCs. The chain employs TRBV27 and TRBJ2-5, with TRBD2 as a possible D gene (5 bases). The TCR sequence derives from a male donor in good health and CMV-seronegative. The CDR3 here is CASSVASGAQYF. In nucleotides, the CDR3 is TGTGCCAGCAGTGTAGCGAGTGGGGCCCAGTACTTC.